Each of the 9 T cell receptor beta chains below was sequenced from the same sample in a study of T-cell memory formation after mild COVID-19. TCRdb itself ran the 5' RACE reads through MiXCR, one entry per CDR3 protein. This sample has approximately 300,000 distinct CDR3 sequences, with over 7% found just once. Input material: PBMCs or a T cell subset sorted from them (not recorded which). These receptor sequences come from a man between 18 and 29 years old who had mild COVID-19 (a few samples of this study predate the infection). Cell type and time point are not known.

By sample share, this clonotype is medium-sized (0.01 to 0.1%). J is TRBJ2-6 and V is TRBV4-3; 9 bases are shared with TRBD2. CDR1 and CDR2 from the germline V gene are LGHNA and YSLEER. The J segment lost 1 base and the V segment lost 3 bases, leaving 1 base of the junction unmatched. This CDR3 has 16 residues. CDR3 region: CASSQTSGSGANVLTF. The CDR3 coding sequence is TGCGCCAGCAGCCAGACTAGCGGTTCTGGGGCCAACGTCCTGACTTTC.

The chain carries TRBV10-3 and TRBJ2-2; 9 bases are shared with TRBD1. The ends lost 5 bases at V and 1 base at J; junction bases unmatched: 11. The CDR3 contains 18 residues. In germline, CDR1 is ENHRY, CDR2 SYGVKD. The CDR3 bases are TGTGCCATCAGTTTGAGAGACAGGGGGATCGGGAACACCGGGGAGCTGTTTTTT. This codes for CAISLRDRGIGNTGELFF.

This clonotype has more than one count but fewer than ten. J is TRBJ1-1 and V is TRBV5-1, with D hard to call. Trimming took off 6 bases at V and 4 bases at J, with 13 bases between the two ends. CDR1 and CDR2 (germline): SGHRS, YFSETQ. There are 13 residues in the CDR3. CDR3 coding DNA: TGCGCCAGCAAGTATAGCTCAATCACTGAAGCTTTCTTT. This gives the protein CASKYSSITEAFF.

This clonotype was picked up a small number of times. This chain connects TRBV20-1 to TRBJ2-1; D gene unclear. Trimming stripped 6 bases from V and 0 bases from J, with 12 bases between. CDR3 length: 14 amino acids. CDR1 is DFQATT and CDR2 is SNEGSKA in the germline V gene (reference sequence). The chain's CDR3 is CSATQPSSYNEQFF. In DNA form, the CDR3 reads TGCAGTGCGACACAGCCGAGCTCCTACAATGAGCAGTTCTTC.

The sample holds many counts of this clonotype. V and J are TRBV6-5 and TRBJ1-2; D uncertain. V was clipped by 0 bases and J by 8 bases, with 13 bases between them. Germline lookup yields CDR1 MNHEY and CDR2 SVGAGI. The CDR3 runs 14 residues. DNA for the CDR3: TGTGCCAGCAGTTACTCCGTCAGGACGGGAGGCTACACCTTC. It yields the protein CASSYSVRTGGYTF.

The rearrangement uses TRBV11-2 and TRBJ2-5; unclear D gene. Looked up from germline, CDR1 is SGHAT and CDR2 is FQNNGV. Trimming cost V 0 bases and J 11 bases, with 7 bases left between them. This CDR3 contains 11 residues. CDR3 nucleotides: TGTGCCAGCAGCTTAGATCGTTCTCAGTACTTC. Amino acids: CASSLDRSQYF.

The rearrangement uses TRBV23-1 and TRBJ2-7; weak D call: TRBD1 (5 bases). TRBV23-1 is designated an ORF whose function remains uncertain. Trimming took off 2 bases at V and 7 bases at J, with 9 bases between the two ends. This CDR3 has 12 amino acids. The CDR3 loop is CASSQAGLEQYF. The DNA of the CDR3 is TGCGCCAGCAGTCAAGCAGGGCTGGAGCAGTACTTC.

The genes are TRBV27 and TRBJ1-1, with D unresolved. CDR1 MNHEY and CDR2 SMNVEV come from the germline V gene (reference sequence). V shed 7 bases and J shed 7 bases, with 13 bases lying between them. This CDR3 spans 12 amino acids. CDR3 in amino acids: CASTPPVLEAFF. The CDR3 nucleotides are TGTGCCAGCACACCACCGGTCCTTGAAGCTTTCTTT.

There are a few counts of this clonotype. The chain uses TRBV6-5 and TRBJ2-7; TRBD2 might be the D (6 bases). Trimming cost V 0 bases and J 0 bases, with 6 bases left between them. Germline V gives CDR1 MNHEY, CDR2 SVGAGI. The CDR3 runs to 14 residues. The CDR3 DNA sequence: TGTGCCAGCAGTTACTCACTAGCCTCCTACGAGCAGTACTTC. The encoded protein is CASSYSLASYEQYF.